This TCR beta chain is from a study of CXCR3-negative and CXCR3-positive naive CD8 T cells. Notes on the study in general: Much lower diversity was found in memory CD8+ cells, while both naive subsets had comparably high diversity. Greater hydrophobicity was found in TRB CDR3s of CXCR3-positive naive cells than of CXCR3-negative naive cells. Comparison of naive CXCR3-negative and CXCR3-positive cells revealed similar TRBV-TRBJ usage, while memory cells differed.

With UMI labels, 5' RACE was used to prepare the TRB cDNA libraries. TCRdb reprocessed the 5' RACE reads, with one entry per CDR3 protein and no DNA. This sample contains 50,000 to 60,000 distinct CDR3 sequences. Subsets of CD8+ T cells were each sorted in triplicate at some 300,000 cells apiece. Concerning this clonotype itself: The target antigen is unknown.

In germline, CDR1 is MDHEN, CDR2 SYDVKM. The CDR3 sequence is 15 residues long. The chain is built from TRBV28 and TRBJ2-4; TCRdb's D gene call, TRBD1, goes unchecked for lack of DNA. This sequence was found in a human donor in good health. Some clones in this sample may be carry-over from other donors' samples. The sequenced material came from naive CXCR3+ CD8+ T cells from blood. This sample's subset: CD45RO-CCR7+CD27+CD95- naive CD8+ T cells expressing CXCR3 (TNR3+). The CDR3 sequence is CASSVREGGGSIQYF.